The rows below give T cell receptor beta chains drawn from one sample of a study of CD8+ T cells in alopecia areata. Clones were read by immunoSEQ multiplex PCR, and TCRdb kept only the in-frame ones, dropping some. The sample has 200,000 to 250,000 clones, roughly three fifths seen once. The sequences come from CD4+ T cells sorted from blood, collected at week 44, from a patient treated with tofacitinib. The receptors were sampled from a human donor with alopecia areata. Both conserved end residues are part of each CDR3. The order of the fields is J gene, clone size, D gene, V gene, CDR3 protein, CDR3 DNA. D genes are given only for firm matches. Not every row has a clone size; where given, it reads once, few, many or a size class.

J: TRBJ1-6; size: .; D: .; V: TRBV5-6; CDR3: CASSLGRLNSPLHF; DNA: TGTGCCAGCAGCTTGGGGCGGCTGAATTCACCCCTCCACTTT
J: TRBJ1-1; size: .; D: TRBD1; V: TRBV11-1; CDR3: CASSFPLEGAPNTEAFF; DNA: TGTGCCAGCAGCTTTCCACTTGAGGGGGCACCGAACACTGAAGCTTTCTTT
J: TRBJ2-3; size: .; D: .; V: TRBV9; CDR3: CASSAGPTDAQYF; DNA: TGTGCCAGCAGCGCCGGCCCCACAGATGCGCAGTATTTT
J: TRBJ1-5; size: .; D: .; V: TRBV5-1; CDR3: CASSLGDKNQPQHF; DNA: TGCGCCAGCAGCTTGGGGGACAAAAATCAGCCCCAGCATTTT
J: TRBJ2-5; size: .; D: .; V: TRBV7-8; CDR3: CASSLSRGVETQYF; DNA: TGTGCCAGCAGCCTCAGCAGGGGGGTCGAGACCCAGTACTTC
J: TRBJ2-3; size: once; D: .; V: TRBV20-1; CDR3: CSAPVTDTQYF; DNA: TGCAGTGCTCCCGTCACAGATACGCAGTATTTT
J: TRBJ2-7; size: .; D: .; V: TRBV7-9; CDR3: CASSLAGGREEQYF; DNA: TGTGCCAGCAGCTTAGCCGGTGGGCGTGAGGAGCAGTACTTC
J: TRBJ2-1; size: .; D: .; V: TRBV5-1; CDR3: CASSLGSGYSYNEQFF; DNA: TGCGCCAGCAGCTTGGGCTCGGGGTACTCCTACAATGAGCAGTTCTTC
J: TRBJ2-1; size: once; D: .; V: TRBV7-6; CDR3: CASSIGGTEQFF; DNA: TGTGCCAGCAGCATCGGGGGAACTGAGCAGTTCTTC
J: TRBJ1-6; size: .; D: .; V: TRBV4-2; CDR3: CASSQAGISYNSPLHF; DNA: TGTGCCAGCAGCCAAGCCGGGATCTCATATAATTCACCCCTCCACTTT
J: TRBJ1-2; size: many; D: TRBD1; V: TRBV11-2; CDR3: CASSPTTGTGYTF; DNA: TGTGCCAGCAGCCCGACGACAGGGACTGGCTACACCTTC
J: TRBJ2-7; size: .; D: .; V: TRBV29-1; CDR3: CSVFRAHEQYF; DNA: TGCAGCGTGTTCAGGGCCCACGAGCAGTACTTC
J: TRBJ2-1; size: .; D: TRBD1; V: TRBV30; CDR3: CAWSGTGSYNEQFF; DNA: TGTGCCTGGTCCGGGACAGGCTCCTACAATGAGCAGTTCTTC
J: TRBJ1-6; size: .; D: TRBD1; V: TRBV15; CDR3: CATRPDRGRSSPLHF; DNA: TGTGCCACCAGGCCGGACAGGGGGCGGAGTTCACCCCTCCACTTT
J: TRBJ2-7; size: .; D: TRBD2; V: TRBV7-6; CDR3: CASSLARQGGRGEQYF; DNA: TGTGCCAGCAGCTTAGCTCGTCAGGGAGGGCGAGGCGAGCAGTACTTC
J: TRBJ1-2; size: .; D: .; V: TRBV7-2; CDR3: CASSSRHGGWERGYTF; DNA: TGTGCCAGCAGCTCCAGACACGGCGGCTGGGAGAGGGGCTACACCTTC
J: TRBJ2-1; size: .; D: .; V: TRBV29-1; CDR3: CSWDGIGNEQFF; DNA: TGCAGCTGGGACGGGATAGGGAATGAGCAGTTCTTC
J: TRBJ1-5; size: few; D: .; V: TRBV4-1; CDR3: CASSQGLGGGRQPQHF; DNA: TGCGCCAGCAGCCAAGGACTTGGCGGGGGCAGGCAGCCCCAGCATTTT
J: TRBJ1-6; size: .; D: .; V: TRBV2; CDR3: CASSKTVLKDSPLHF; DNA: TGTGCCAGCAGTAAAACAGTATTAAAGGATTCACCCCTCCACTTT
J: TRBJ1-6; size: .; D: .; V: TRBV25-1; CDR3: CASSEYMRGTGSPLHF; DNA: TGTGCCAGCAGTGAATATATGAGGGGAACGGGTTCACCCCTCCACTTT
J: TRBJ1-1; size: .; D: .; V: TRBV7-2; CDR3: CASSRYGTPEAFF; DNA: TGTGCCAGCAGCAGATATGGGACACCTGAAGCTTTCTTT
J: TRBJ1-1; size: .; D: .; V: TRBV7-2; CDR3: CASSLWQGNTEAFF; DNA: TGTGCCAGCAGCTTATGGCAGGGGAACACTGAAGCTTTCTTT
J: TRBJ2-5; size: .; D: .; V: TRBV15; CDR3: CATSRGGETQYF; DNA: TGTGCCACCAGCAGAGGGGGGGAGACCCAGTACTTC
J: TRBJ1-5; size: .; D: .; V: TRBV11-2; CDR3: CASSLGSGDQPQHF; DNA: TGTGCCAGCAGCTTAGGTTCTGGAGATCAGCCCCAGCATTTT
J: TRBJ1-5; size: .; D: .; V: TRBV5-1; CDR3: CASSLRGDQPQHF; DNA: TGCGCCAGCAGCTTGAGGGGGGATCAGCCCCAGCATTTT